These 18 T cell receptor beta chains were sequenced from one sample in a study of T cells in Graves' hyperthyroidism and ophthalmopathy (dated by TCRdb to between 2018 and 2021). Library creation used multiplex PCR. Sequenced on an Illumina HiSeq 2000. TCR beta CDR3 regions were amplified from RNA transcripts. For the first round of RT-PCR on the TCR CDR3, the HTBI primer set was used together with the Qiagen OneStep RT-PCR kit. TCRdb reprocessing: public reads trimmed at Q25 with fastp, clones called with MiXCR, in-frame beta chains kept. Each CDR3 protein appears once, grouped with its most common genes and DNA. The table for this sample lists around 250,000 distinct CDR3 sequences; approximately 15% of them were counted only once. The ten top clones hold 10% to 15% of the sample. The sequenced material came from blood. The source of these receptors is a woman aged 40 to 55 with Graves' hyperthyroidism that later progressed to Graves' ophthalmopathy.

This clonotype was seen repeatedly, ten times or more. This sequence joins TRBV28 and TRBJ1-5; D is unresolved. Germline CDR1 reads MDHEN; CDR2 reads SYDVKM. The ends were cut back, 6 bases at V and 2 bases at J, with 29 bases in the middle. The CDR3 loop spans 20 amino acids. The CDR3 loop is CASSPADKSIPIRGNQPQHF. The CDR3 bases are TGTGCCAGCAGCCCCGCCGATAAATCCATACCCATCCGGGGCAATCAGCCCCAGCATTTT.

This clonotype showed up just a few times. The chain couples TRBV29-1 to TRBJ2-1; the D is unclear. CDR1 SQVTM and CDR2 ANQGSEA come from the germline V gene. The CDR3 length is 12 residues. Trimming shortened V by 4 bases and J by 15 bases, and 19 bases separated the two germline ends. The CDR3 sequence: CSVGGNSGQRFF. The CDR3 DNA follows: TGCAGCGTTGGGGGTAATTCTGGTCAGCGGTTCTTC.

In its sample, this clonotype was seen many times. The CDR3 protein is CASELTARGYNEQFF. CDR3 coding DNA: TGTGCCAGCGAGTTGACGGCTCGGGGCTACAATGAGCAGTTCTTC. V usage is TRBV28 and J usage is TRBJ2-1; a weak D match, TRBD2 (5 bases). The CDR3 has 15 residues. Germline CDR1 is MDHEN and CDR2 is SYDVKM. V lost 8 bases and J lost 3, with 17 bases in between.

This clonotype was seen repeatedly, ten times or more. CDR3 sequence reads: CAISGGVSLYFNEQFF. In nucleotides, the CDR3 is TGTGCCATCAGTGGAGGTGTCTCCCTCTACTTCAATGAGCAGTTCTTC. The V gene is TRBV10-3, the J gene TRBJ2-1; D not resolved. V was pared by 4 bases and J by 6 bases, with 19 bases between. This CDR3 comprises 16 residues. Looked up from germline, CDR1 is ENHRY and CDR2 is SYGVKD.

Ten or more counts support this clonotype. V usage is TRBV6-1 and J usage is TRBJ2-7; TRBD2 might be the D (5 bases). Germline CDR1 is MNHNS and CDR2 is SASEGT. CDR3 length equals 15 residues. Trimming took 6 bases from V and 1 from J, leaving 16 bases between them. The CDR3 sequence is CASSPLHRGSYEQYF. CDR3 sequence (DNA): TGTGCCAGCAGCCCACTCCACCGGGGTTCCTACGAGCAGTACTTC.

There are a few counts of this clonotype. The chain joins TRBV11-2 to TRBJ2-1, with a possible D match to TRBD2 (5 bases). From germline, CDR1 is SGHAT and CDR2 FQNNGV. This CDR3 region has 14 residues. Trimming stripped 7 bases from V and 4 bases from J, with 14 bases between. CDR3 residues: CASTLERTYNEQFF. The CDR3 nucleotides are TGTGCCAGCACGCTCGAGCGGACTTACAATGAGCAGTTCTTC.

This clonotype has a single count. The junction differs from germline at one of its ends, possibly a read error. This chain links TRBV5-1 with TRBJ2-1; D uncertain. Germline values: CDR1 SGHRS, CDR2 YFSETQ. The CDR3 is 14 residues long. CDR3 DNA: TGCGCCAGAAGCTTGGGTTGGGGTGGGGATGAGCAGTTCTTC. This codes for CARSLGWGGDEQFF.

Concerning this clonotype: One junction end disagrees with the germline gene, perhaps due to a read error. This chain joins TRBV28 and TRBJ1-1, with a weak D call TRBD1 (6 bases). Germline CDR1 and CDR2: MDHEN and SYDVKM. This CDR3 is built from 15 residues. CDR3 in DNA: TGCGCCAGAAGTCACGGGGGAAGGGGGGACACTGAAGCTTTCTTT. It translates to CARSHGGRGDTEAFF.

This clonotype appeared many times. This rearrangement joins TRBV27 to TRBJ1-6; D not certain. Trimming shortened V by 5 bases and J by 6 bases, and 11 bases separated the two germline ends. Germline-derived CDR1 and CDR2 are MNHEY and SMNVEV (reference sequence). This CDR3 is 14 amino acids long. The CDR3 region is CASSLQRSNSPLHF. CDR3 DNA sequence: TGTGCCAGCAGTCTACAACGAAGTAATTCACCCCTCCACTTT.

This clonotype was seen repeatedly, ten times or more. The chain employs TRBV9 and TRBJ2-2, with a possible D match to TRBD1 (6 bases). In germline, CDR1 is SGDLS, CDR2 YYNGEE. This CDR3 comprises 17 residues. Trimming removed 0 bases at V and 2 bases at J, with 14 bases between. Written as DNA, the CDR3 is TGTGCCAGCAGCGTAGAAGCGCACAGGGCTAACACCGGGGAGCTGTTTTTT. Its translation is CASSVEAHRANTGELFF. The whole variable domain, remainder taken from reference TRBV9 and TRBJ2-2, is DSGVTQTPKHLITATGQRVTLRCSPRSGDLSVYWYQQSLDQGLQFLIQYYNGEERAKGNILERFSAQQFPDLHSELNLSSLELGDSALYFCASSVEAHRANTGELFFGEGSRLTVL.

This clonotype showed up many times. J is TRBJ1-5 and V is TRBV6-4, with D perhaps matching TRBD1 (6 bases). CDR1 is MRHNA and CDR2 is SNTAGT in the germline V gene. Trimming took off 3 bases at V and 5 bases at J, with 14 bases between the two ends. The CDR3 has 15 residues. The CDR3 nucleotides read TGTGCCAGCAGTGAATCAGGGGAAGGCGATCAGCCCCAGCATTTT. As protein: CASSESGEGDQPQHF.

Ten or more counts support this clonotype. CDR3 coding DNA: TGTGCCAGCAGGGACAGGGTTAGAGCAGATACGCAGTATTTT. It encodes CASRDRVRADTQYF. This chain connects TRBV2 to TRBJ2-3, with 8 bases identical to TRBD1. V gave up 6 bases and J gave up 4 bases; unmatched junction bases: 6. CDR1 is SNHLY, CDR2 FYNNEI, per germline. The CDR3 runs 14 residues.

This clonotype was seen ten or more times. The J gene is TRBJ2-3, the V gene TRBV12-3 or TRBV12-4; TRBD2 matches 11 bases. This CDR3 has 16 residues. The junction had 4 bases not matched to a gene; V was cut back by 5 bases and J by 0 bases. The CDR3 coding sequence is TGTGCCAGCAGTCCCAGGACTAGCGGGAGCACAGATACGCAGTATTTT. Translated: CASSPRTSGSTDTQYF.

This clonotype appeared many times. The gene calls are TRBV20-1 and TRBJ2-3; 7 bases agree with TRBD2. The germline V gene has CDR1 DFQATT and CDR2 SNEGSKA (reference sequence). V lost 6 bases and J lost 2; bases outside the gene matches: 14. The CDR3 extends over 16 amino acids. The chain's CDR3 is CSANGIGGGTTDTQYF. The DNA for the CDR3 is TGCAGTGCAAACGGAATTGGGGGAGGGACCACAGATACGCAGTATTTT.

In this sample, this clonotype turned up many times. The chain joins TRBV5-4 to TRBJ2-3; 12 bases are a match to TRBD2. The J segment lost 6 bases and the V segment lost 3 bases, leaving 8 bases of the junction unmatched. In germline, CDR1 is SGHNT, CDR2 YYREEE (reference sequence). The CDR3 runs to 16 residues. This CDR3 reads CASSSRTSGISDTQYF. The CDR3 DNA reads as TGTGCCAGCAGCTCCCGGACTAGCGGGATTTCGGATACGCAGTATTTT.

At least ten counts were recorded for this clonotype. The chain combines TRBV5-4 with TRBJ2-1, with 12 nucleotides matching TRBD2. V trimming: 10 bases; J trimming: 0 bases; junction bases outside the gene matches: 5. The V gene's germline CDR1 is SGHNT and CDR2 YYREEE (reference sequence). CDR3 length: 15 amino acids. The DNA for the CDR3 is TGTGCCGCCGCGACTAGCGGGAGCTCCTACAATGAGCAGTTCTTC. Amino acid sequence: CAAATSGSSYNEQFF.

This clonotype was picked up many times. This chain links TRBV3-1 with TRBJ2-1; D unclear. This CDR3 region has 11 residues. The V end was cut by 7 bases, the J end by 7 bases, with 8 bases between. Germline-derived CDR1 and CDR2 are LGHDT and YNNKEL (reference sequence). The CDR3 DNA sequence: TGTGCCAGCACCAGTTTAAATGAGCAGTTCTTC. Translating gives CASTSLNEQFF.

This clonotype was recorded many times. The J gene is TRBJ2-1, the V gene TRBV28, with 9 nucleotides matching TRBD2. V shed 6 bases, J shed 9 bases, and the junction held 9 bases outside the gene matches. Germline CDR1 MDHEN, CDR2 SYDVKM. This CDR3 contains 14 residues. The CDR3 region is CASSRIAGEFEQFF. The CDR3 nucleotides read TGTGCCAGCAGCCGGATAGCGGGAGAATTTGAGCAGTTCTTC.